What follows is one TCR beta chain and its context. Its antigen remains unidentified. Looked up from germline, CDR1 is SEHNR and CDR2 is FQNEAQ (reference sequence). Trimming took 5 bases from V and 3 from J; bases not matched to a gene: 9. The CDR3 is 15 amino acids. Alongside a J-beta primer mix, a sample-barcoded 5' primer served in a second PCR lasting roughly 7 to 12 cycles. TCRdb re-called the 5' RACE reads through MiXCR, storing one row per CDR3 protein. Counted here are roughly 1,000,000 distinct CDR3 sequences, roughly 24% occurring once; the ten biggest clones make up less than 0.75%. This entry is derived from a study of blood T cells in healthy people across ages. General observations from the study: Naive and antigen-experienced cells were not separated, limiting conclusive comparison. Naive T cell percentage and TCR beta diversity correlated strongly. Relative to aged donors, long-lived donors carried more naive CD4+ cells and displayed higher diversity.

The data also belong to a second study, concerning T cells of mothers and their children. That publication notes: Reads obtained per mother exceeded 9 million TCR beta CDR3 reads, with several million obtained per child.

The chain carries TRBV7-9 and TRBJ2-7, with 8 bases identical to TRBD1. The sample taken for sequencing was blood. This sequence originates from a girl aged 2-10 years in good health. The CDR3 loop is CASSERQGFGYEQYF. For the CDR3, the DNA is TGTGCCAGCAGCGAGAGACAGGGGTTCGGCTACGAGCAGTACTTC.